Listed here are 17 T cell receptor beta chains from one sample, sequenced in a study of blood T cell repertoires in COVID-19. This table comes from immunoSEQ multiplex PCR, and its TCRdb copy is limited to in-frame clones, with some not included. The sample lists tens of thousands of clones, approximately 83% occurring once. Sequenced input: peripheral blood. The receptors were gathered from a man between 60 and 70 years old with acute or convalescent COVID-19.

This clone was seen at least ten times. This sequence joins TRBV11-2 and TRBJ1-4; 8 nucleotides match TRBD1. The ends lost 3 bases at V and 8 bases at J; junction bases unmatched: 8. Germline V gene sequence: CDR1 SGHAT, CDR2 FQNNGV. This CDR3 has 15 residues. In nucleotides, the CDR3 is TGTGCCAGCAGCTTTGGACAGGGAATAAAGGAAAAACTGTTTTTT. Amino acid sequence: CASSFGQGIKEKLFF.

The sample holds many counts of this clone. The chain has TRBV4-1 and TRBJ1-3; 7 nucleotides line up with TRBD1. CDR1 and CDR2 (germline): MGHRA, YSYEKL. CDR3 length equals 15 residues. V shed 1 base, J shed 1 base, and the junction held 1 base outside the gene matches. Here the CDR3 DNA reads TGCGCCAGCAGCCAAGGCAGGGGGTCTGGAAACACCATATATTTT. It yields the protein CASSQGRGSGNTIYF.

The chain uses TRBV7-9 and TRBJ2-5, with D tentatively TRBD2 (6 bases). Germline CDR1 is SEHNR and CDR2 is FQNEAQ (reference sequence). Trimming shortened V by 6 bases and J by 1 base, and 9 bases separated the two germline ends. The CDR3 is 13 residues long. CDR3 residues: CASRRDSQETQYF. DNA of the CDR3: TGTGCCAGCAGGCGGGATTCCCAAGAGACCCAGTACTTC.

V is TRBV6-5 and J is TRBJ2-4, with 10 bases that match TRBD2. This CDR3 comprises 16 residues. Trimming at V came to 0 bases and at J to 6 bases, leaving 5 bases not matched to a gene. Germline V gene lookup returns CDR1 MNHEY and CDR2 SVGAGI. CDR3 sequence: CASSYSLAGAGNIQYF. CDR3 bases: TGTGCCAGCAGTTACTCCCTAGCGGGGGCGGGAAACATTCAGTACTTC.

This clone was counted between two and nine times. J is TRBJ2-3 and V is TRBV6-2 or TRBV6-3; no clear D. The CDR3 totals 12 residues. The germline V gene encodes CDR1 MNHEY and CDR2 SVGEGT. The V and J ends lost 4 bases and 5 bases respectively, with 7 bases between them. The DNA for the CDR3 is TGTGCCAGCAGTTTACGGAGAGATACGCAGTATTTT. Amino acid sequence: CASSLRRDTQYF.

This clone was observed a single time. The CDR3 loop reads CASRGGPRTSYNEQFF. In DNA, the CDR3 is TGTGCCAGCAGAGGGGGACCCCGAACCTCCTACAATGAGCAGTTCTTC. The rearrangement joins TRBV7-8 to TRBJ2-1; a weak D match, TRBD1 (6 bases). Per germline, CDR1 SGHVS and CDR2 FQNEAQ. V lost 6 bases to trimming and J lost 0 bases, with 15 bases between them. This CDR3 has 16 residues.

The chain recombines TRBV27 with TRBJ2-3; no firm D call. Trimming took off 2 bases at V and 2 bases at J, with 11 bases between the two ends. The germline gives CDR1 MNHEY, CDR2 SMNVEV (reference sequence). The length of the CDR3 is 15 residues. The CDR3 region is CASSLPGAATDTQYF. CDR3 DNA: TGTGCCAGCAGTTTACCAGGCGCCGCCACAGATACGCAGTATTTT.

This chain joins TRBV18 and TRBJ2-5; TRBD2 aligns across 7 bases. CDR3 length: 17 amino acids. The germline V gene has CDR1 KGHSH and CDR2 LQKENI. V dropped 3 bases and J dropped 2; count of bases not matched to a gene: 12. CDR3 nucleotides: TGTGCCAGCTCACCGGGGCTAGCGGTCGTAAGGCAAGAGACCCAGTACTTC. Translated: CASSPGLAVVRQETQYF.

This sequence joins TRBV11-3 and TRBJ2-1; TRBD2 matches at 9 bases. CDR3 length: 17 residues. V shed 0 bases and J 5 bases; nucleotides not matched to a gene: 8. Germline V gives CDR1 SGHNT, CDR2 YENEEA. The CDR3 sequence is CASSLDSRLAGNNEQFF. CDR3 sequence (DNA): TGTGCCAGCAGCTTAGATTCTCGTCTAGCGGGAAACAATGAGCAGTTCTTC.

This rearrangement joins TRBV2 to TRBJ1-1, with no clear D. V dropped 5 bases and J dropped 10 bases, with 17 bases sitting between them. This CDR3 spans 13 amino acids. CDR1 is SNHLY and CDR2 is FYNNEI in the germline V gene. CDR3: CASSSDRQRRAFF. The CDR3 coding sequence is TGTGCCAGCAGTTCTGACCGTCAACGGAGAGCTTTCTTT.

The CDR3 loop is CASSLAGTQNTEAFF. CDR3 in DNA: TGTGCCAGCAGCTTGGCCGGGACACAGAACACTGAAGCTTTCTTT. The chain links TRBV7-9 to TRBJ1-1; perhaps TRBD1 as D (6 bases). Deletions cut 3 bases from V and 1 base from J, with 12 bases between. The germline V gene has CDR1 SEHNR and CDR2 FQNEAQ (reference sequence). The CDR3 runs to 15 residues.

The V gene is TRBV6-5, the J gene TRBJ1-6, with 9 positions matching TRBD1. V dropped 6 bases and J dropped 9; count of bases not matched to a gene: 6. CDR1 is MNHEY and CDR2 is SVGAGI in the germline V gene. The CDR3 loop spans 14 amino acids. The DNA for the CDR3 is TGTGCCAGCAGGACTACAGGGGGCGGTTCACCCCTCCACTTT. Protein: CASRTTGGGSPLHF.

The table lists this clone with a few counts. The rearrangement joins TRBV4-3 to TRBJ2-1; 8 nucleotides agree with TRBD2. Germline V lookup: CDR1 LGHNA, CDR2 YSLEER. The CDR3 totals 15 residues. With 0 bases clipped from V and 5 bases from J, the junction kept 3 bases outside the gene matches. The CDR3 DNA sequence: TGCGCCAGCAGCCAAGATCCGGGGGGGCACAATGAGCAGTTCTTC. Translating gives CASSQDPGGHNEQFF.

This chain uses TRBV5-1 with TRBJ1-6; 7 bases align to TRBD1. V was clipped by 3 bases and J by 5 bases; unmatched bases: 5. From germline, CDR1 is SGHRS and CDR2 YFSETQ. This CDR3 is built from 15 residues. The CDR3 coding sequence is TGCGCCAGCAGCTGGACAGGAAATGATAATTCACCCCTCCACTTT. Translated: CASSWTGNDNSPLHF.

This chain connects TRBV24-1 to TRBJ2-3; D ambiguous. Germline loops: CDR1 KGHDR, CDR2 SFDVKD. This CDR3 is 13 amino acids long. With 4 bases removed from V and 6 bases from J, the gap between germline ends came to 10 bases. CDR3 residues: CATSDPPSDTQYF. The CDR3 DNA reads TGTGCCACCAGTGACCCCCCTTCGGATACGCAGTATTTT.

The gene calls are TRBV4-1 and TRBJ2-1; 10 bases are shared with TRBD1. The germline CDR1 and CDR2 sequences are MGHRA and YSYEKL. The J segment lost 8 bases and the V segment lost 2 bases, leaving 3 bases of the junction unmatched. The length of the CDR3 is 14 residues. CDR3 bases: TGCGCCAGCAGCCAAAGACAGGGGGCGTATGAGCAGTTCTTC. Its translation: CASSQRQGAYEQFF.

This clone was counted between two and nine times. The chain combines TRBV7-9 with TRBJ2-7, with D possibly matching TRBD2 (5 bases). V lost 1 base and J 5 bases, leaving 12 bases between the germline ends. Germline V gene sequence: CDR1 SEHNR, CDR2 FQNEAQ (reference sequence). The CDR3 runs to 14 residues. The chain's CDR3 is CASSLGGSANEQYF. CDR3 in DNA: TGTGCCAGCAGCTTAGGAGGGAGCGCCAACGAGCAGTACTTC. Full variable domain (missing parts from reference TRBV7-9 and TRBJ2-7): DTGVSQNPRHKITKRGQNVTFRCDPISEHNRLYWYRQTLGQGPEFLTYFQNEAQLEKSRLLSDRFSAERPKGSFSTLEIQRTEQGDSAMYLCASSLGGSANEQYFGPGTRLTVT.